This entry describes one T cell receptor beta chain. Its antigen is unknown. This entry belongs to a study of OX40 agonist ivuxolimab in advanced cancers. Across the whole study: Two patients with cutaneous melanoma and one with hepatocellular carcinoma, three in total, showed partial responses. General observations from the study: With doses of 0.1-3.0 mg/kg, partial responders showed among the lowest clonal expansion.

The table came from immunoSEQ multiplex PCR; TCRdb's copy has only in-frame clones and leaves some out. The sample carries about 46,000 clones, more than 75% recorded once. The sequences come from CD4+ or CD8+ T cells sorted from blood, collected in a trial of the OX40 agonist ivuxolimab. This TCR was sampled from an adult with an advanced solid tumor such as melanoma, head and neck, liver or kidney cancer.

This CDR3 is CASSPFPGQDTQYF. Written as DNA, the CDR3 is TGTGCCAGCAGCCCATTCCCGGGCCAAGATACGCAGTATTTT. The genes are TRBV7-2 and TRBJ2-3; D gene uncertain. V lost 5 bases to trimming and J lost 5 bases, with 14 bases between them. The CDR3 runs 14 residues. CDR1 is SGHTA and CDR2 is FQGNSA in the germline V gene.